This T cell receptor (beta chain) originates from a study of CD8 T cells in Susac syndrome. The germline V gene has CDR1 SNHLY and CDR2 FYNNEI. CDR3 size: 14 residues. V shed 8 bases and J shed 3 bases, with 17 bases lying between them. Reverse transcription used roughly 0.45 to 1 ug RNA and random hexamers. TCRdb passed the immunoSEQ multiplex PCR reads through MiXCR, listing each CDR3 protein once. The sample lists about 180,000 distinct CDR3 sequences, roughly 92% occurring once. This TCR was recovered from a human donor with Susac syndrome. The chain joins TRBV2 to TRBJ2-7, with D possibly being TRBD2 (6 bases). Sample: CD4+ T cells from PBMCs. This CDR3 reads CASAGSGGGYEQYF. The CDR3 region has the DNA TGTGCCAGCGCGGGATCCGGGGGTGGCTACGAGCAGTACTTC.